This record looks at one T cell receptor (beta chain) sequence and its context. Its cognate antigen is unknown. The entry originates in a study of shared clonotypes between healthy human individuals. Study-level findings and limits: Among non-shared clonotypes, generation probabilities were lower than among those shared by all four donors.

Naive CD8 cells comprised CD45RO-negative, CCR7-positively selected cells, excluding terminally differentiated effector memory CD45RA+ cells. V was pared by 3 bases and J by 0 bases, with 12 bases between. The CDR3 spans 15 residues. CDR1 is MNHEY and CDR2 is SMNVEV in the germline V gene (reference sequence). For sorted subsets, 150 to 200 ng DNA per replicate equaled roughly 30,000 T cell genomes. Method: immunoSEQ multiplex PCR; TCRdb's copy keeps in-frame clones and lacks some. The sample has roughly 2,000,000 clones, over 85% seen once. The sequence derives from a man aged 18 to 30 in good health. Some clones in this sample may be carry-over from other donors' samples. The sample taken for sequencing was naive CD8+ T cells from PBMCs. The chain employs TRBV27 and TRBJ2-7; D tentatively fits TRBD1 or TRBD2 (5 bases each). The CDR3 region has the DNA TGTGCCAGCAGTTTGAAAGGGGCGGGCTCCTACGAGCAGTACTTC. As protein: CASSLKGAGSYEQYF.